This TCR beta chain is from a study of beta chain features in type 1 diabetes. Study-level findings and limits: Shorter TCRB CDR3s, moderately but significantly so, marked every one of the four CD4+ subsets in Type 1 diabetes patients. Fewer insertions but more deletions were seen at VDJ junctions in type 1 diabetes patients.

There are a few counts of this clone. What it recognizes is unknown. Every bit of the isolated RNA underwent reverse transcription, so sequencing read expressed TCRB transcripts. The study sequenced naive, central memory and regulatory T cell samples to an average of roughly 4 million reads. Profiling relied on immunoSEQ multiplex PCR, and the TCRdb table lists in-frame clones only, not all of them. The table shows 640,000 or so clones, with 13% occurring only once. The trim removed 2 bases at V and 0 bases at J, leaving 7 bases unmatched. CDR3 length: 15 amino acids. Per germline, CDR1 GTSNPN and CDR2 SVGIG (reference sequence).

V is TRBV30 and J is TRBJ2-7; TRBD1 matches at 7 bases. The sequence came from a man between 18 and 35 years old with type 1 diabetes. The sequencing input was naive CD4+ T cells from blood. The DNA of the CDR3 is TGTGCCTGGAGTATTGGGACAGTTTTCTCCTACGAGCAGTACTTC. Translating gives CAWSIGTVFSYEQYF.